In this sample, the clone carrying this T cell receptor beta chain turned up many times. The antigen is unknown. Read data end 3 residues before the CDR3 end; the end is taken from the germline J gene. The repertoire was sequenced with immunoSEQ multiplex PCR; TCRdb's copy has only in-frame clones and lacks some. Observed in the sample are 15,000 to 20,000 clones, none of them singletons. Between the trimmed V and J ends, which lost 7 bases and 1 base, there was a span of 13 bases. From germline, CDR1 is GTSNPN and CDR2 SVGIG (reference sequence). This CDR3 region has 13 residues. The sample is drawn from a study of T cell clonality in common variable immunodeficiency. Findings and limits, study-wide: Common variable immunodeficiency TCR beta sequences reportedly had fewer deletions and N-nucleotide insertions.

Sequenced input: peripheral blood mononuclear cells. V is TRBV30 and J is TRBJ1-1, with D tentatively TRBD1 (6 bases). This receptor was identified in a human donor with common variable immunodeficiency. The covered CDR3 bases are TGTGCCTCTGAGAGGGGGGGGAACACTGAA. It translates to CASERGGNTE. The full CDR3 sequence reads CASERGGNTEAFF.